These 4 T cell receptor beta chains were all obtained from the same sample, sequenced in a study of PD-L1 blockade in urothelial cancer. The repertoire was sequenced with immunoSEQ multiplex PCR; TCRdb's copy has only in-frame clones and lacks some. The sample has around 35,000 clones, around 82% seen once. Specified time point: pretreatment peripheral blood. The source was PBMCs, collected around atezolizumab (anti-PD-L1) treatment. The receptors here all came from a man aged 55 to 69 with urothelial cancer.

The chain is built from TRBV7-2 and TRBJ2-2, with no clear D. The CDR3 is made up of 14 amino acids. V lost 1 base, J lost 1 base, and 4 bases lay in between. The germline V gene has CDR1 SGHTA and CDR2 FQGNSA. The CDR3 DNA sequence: TGTGCCAGCAGCTTAGGACAGAACACCGGGGAGCTGTTTTTT. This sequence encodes CASSLGQNTGELFF. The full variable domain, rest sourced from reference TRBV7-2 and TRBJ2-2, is GAGVSQSPSNKVTEKGKDVELRCDPISGHTALYWYRQSLGQGLEFLIYFQGNSAPDKSGLPSDRFSAERTGGSVSTLTIQRTQQEDSAVYLCASSLGQNTGELFFGEGSRLTVL.

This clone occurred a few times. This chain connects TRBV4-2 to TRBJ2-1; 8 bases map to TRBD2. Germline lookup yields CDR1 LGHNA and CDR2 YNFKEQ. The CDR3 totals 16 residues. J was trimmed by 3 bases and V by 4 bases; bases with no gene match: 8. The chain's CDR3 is CASSPPTSGNYNEQFF. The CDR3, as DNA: TGTGCCAGCAGCCCTCCTACTAGCGGAAACTACAATGAGCAGTTCTTC.

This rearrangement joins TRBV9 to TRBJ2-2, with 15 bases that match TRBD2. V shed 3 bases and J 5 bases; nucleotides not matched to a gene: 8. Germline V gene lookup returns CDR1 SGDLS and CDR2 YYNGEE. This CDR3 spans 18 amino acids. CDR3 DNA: TGTGCCAGCAGCGGCTCGGGACTAGCGGGAGGAGGTACCGGGGAGCTGTTTTTT. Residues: CASSGSGLAGGGTGELFF.

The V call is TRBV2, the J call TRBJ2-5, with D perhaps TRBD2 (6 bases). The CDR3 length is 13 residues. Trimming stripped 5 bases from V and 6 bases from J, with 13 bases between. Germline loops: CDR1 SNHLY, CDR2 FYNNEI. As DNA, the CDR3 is TGTGCCAGCAGTATGGGGGGTCGGAAGACCCAGTACTTC. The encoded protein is CASSMGGRKTQYF.